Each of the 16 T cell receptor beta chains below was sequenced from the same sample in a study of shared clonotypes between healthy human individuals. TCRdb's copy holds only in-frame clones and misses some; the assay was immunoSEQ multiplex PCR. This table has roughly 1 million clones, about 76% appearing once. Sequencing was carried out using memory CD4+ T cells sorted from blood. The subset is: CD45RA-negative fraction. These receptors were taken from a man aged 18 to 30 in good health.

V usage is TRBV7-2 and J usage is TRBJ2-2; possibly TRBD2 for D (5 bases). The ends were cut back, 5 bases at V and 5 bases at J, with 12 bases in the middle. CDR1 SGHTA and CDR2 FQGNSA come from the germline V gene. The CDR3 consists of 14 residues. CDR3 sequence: CASSSSSVTGELFF. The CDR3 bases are TGTGCCAGCAGCAGTAGTAGCGTTACCGGGGAGCTGTTTTTT.

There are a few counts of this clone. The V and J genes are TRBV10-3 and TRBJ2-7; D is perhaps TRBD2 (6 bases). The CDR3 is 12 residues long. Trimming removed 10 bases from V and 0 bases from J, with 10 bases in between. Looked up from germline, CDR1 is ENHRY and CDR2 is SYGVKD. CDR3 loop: CATASDSYEQYF. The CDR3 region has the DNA TGTGCCACGGCTAGCGACTCCTACGAGCAGTACTTC.

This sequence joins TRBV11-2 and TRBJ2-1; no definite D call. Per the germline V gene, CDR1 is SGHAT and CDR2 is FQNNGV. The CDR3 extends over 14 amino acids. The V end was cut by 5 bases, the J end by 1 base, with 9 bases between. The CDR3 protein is CASSPIWSYNEQFF. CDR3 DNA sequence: TGTGCCAGCAGCCCAATCTGGTCCTACAATGAGCAGTTCTTC.

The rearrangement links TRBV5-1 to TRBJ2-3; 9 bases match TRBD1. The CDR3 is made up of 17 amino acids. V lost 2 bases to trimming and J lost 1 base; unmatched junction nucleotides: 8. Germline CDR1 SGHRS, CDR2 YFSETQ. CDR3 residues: CASSLPIQGAGTDTQYF. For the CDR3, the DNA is TGCGCCAGCAGCTTACCTATACAGGGGGCTGGCACAGATACGCAGTATTTT.

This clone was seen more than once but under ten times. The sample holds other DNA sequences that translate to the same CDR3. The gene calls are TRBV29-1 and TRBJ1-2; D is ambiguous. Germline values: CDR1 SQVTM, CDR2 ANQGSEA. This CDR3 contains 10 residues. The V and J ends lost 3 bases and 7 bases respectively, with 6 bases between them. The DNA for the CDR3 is TGCAGCGTTGAGGAGGGTGGCTACACCTTC. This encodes CSVEEGGYTF.

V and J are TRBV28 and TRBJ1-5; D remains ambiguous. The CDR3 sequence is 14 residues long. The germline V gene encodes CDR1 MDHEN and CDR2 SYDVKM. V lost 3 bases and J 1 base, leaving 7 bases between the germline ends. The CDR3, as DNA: TGTGCCAGCAGTTTGGGGAAAAGCAATCAGCCCCAGCATTTT. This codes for CASSLGKSNQPQHF.

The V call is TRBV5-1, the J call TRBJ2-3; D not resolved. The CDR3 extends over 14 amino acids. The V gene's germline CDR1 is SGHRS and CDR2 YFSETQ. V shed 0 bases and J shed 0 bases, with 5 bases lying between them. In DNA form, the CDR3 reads TGCGCCAGCAGCTTGGCCTTTAGCACAGATACGCAGTATTTT. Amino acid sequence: CASSLAFSTDTQYF.

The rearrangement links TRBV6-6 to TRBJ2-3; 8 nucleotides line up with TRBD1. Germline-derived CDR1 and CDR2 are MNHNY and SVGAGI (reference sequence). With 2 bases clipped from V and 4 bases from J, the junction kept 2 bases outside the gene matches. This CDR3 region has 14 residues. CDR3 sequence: CASSYQGAPDTQYF. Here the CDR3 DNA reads TGTGCCAGCAGTTACCAGGGGGCCCCAGATACGCAGTATTTT.

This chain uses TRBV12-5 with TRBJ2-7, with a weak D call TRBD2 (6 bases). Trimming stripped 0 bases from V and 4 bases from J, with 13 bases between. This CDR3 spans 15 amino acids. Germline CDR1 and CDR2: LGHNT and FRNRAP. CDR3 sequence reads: CASGLVLGTLYEQYF. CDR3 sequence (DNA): TGTGCTAGTGGTTTGGTACTAGGGACTTTATACGAGCAGTACTTC.

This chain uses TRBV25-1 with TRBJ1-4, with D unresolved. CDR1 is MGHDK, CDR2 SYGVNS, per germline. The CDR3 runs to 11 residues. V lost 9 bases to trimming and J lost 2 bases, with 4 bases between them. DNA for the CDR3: TGTGCCAGTAGGACTAATGAAAAACTGTTTTTT. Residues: CASRTNEKLFF.

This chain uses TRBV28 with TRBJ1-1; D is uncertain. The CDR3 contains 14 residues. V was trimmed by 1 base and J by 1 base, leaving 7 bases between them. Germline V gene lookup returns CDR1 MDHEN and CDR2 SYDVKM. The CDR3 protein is CASSLSLRNTEAFF. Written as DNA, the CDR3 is TGTGCCAGCAGTTTATCGCTGCGGAACACTGAAGCTTTCTTT.

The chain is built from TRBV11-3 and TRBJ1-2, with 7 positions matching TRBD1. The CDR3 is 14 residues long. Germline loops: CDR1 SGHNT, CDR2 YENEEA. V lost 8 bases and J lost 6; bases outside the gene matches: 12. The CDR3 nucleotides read TGTGCCAGCCCTACGAGGGGGCGCGGTCATGGCTACACCTTC. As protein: CASPTRGRGHGYTF. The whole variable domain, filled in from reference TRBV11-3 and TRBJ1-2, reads EAGVVQSPRYKIIEKKQPVAFWCNPISGHNTLYWYLQNLGQGPELLIRYENEEAVDDSQLPKDRFSAERLKGVDSTLKIQPAELGDSAVYLCASPTRGRGHGYTFGSGTRLTVV.

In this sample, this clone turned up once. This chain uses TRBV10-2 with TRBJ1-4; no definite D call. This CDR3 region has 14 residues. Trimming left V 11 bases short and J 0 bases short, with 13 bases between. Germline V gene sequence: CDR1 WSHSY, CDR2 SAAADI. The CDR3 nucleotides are TGCGCCGGCTCGGTCACTGCAACTAATGAAAAACTGTTTTTT. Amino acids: CAGSVTATNEKLFF.

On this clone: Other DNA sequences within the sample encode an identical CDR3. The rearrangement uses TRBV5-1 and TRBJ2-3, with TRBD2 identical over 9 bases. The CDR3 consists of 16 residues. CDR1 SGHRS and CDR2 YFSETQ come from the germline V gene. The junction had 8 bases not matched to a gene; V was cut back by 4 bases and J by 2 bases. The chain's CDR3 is CASSQGLAKSTDTQYF. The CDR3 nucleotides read TGCGCCAGCAGCCAGGGACTAGCAAAATCCACAGATACGCAGTATTTT.

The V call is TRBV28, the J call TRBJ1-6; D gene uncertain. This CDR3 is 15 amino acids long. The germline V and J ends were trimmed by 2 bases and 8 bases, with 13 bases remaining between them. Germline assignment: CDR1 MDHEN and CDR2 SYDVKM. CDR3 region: CASSLPLTGHSPLHF. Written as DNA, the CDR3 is TGTGCCAGCAGTTTACCACTAACGGGCCATTCACCCCTCCACTTT.

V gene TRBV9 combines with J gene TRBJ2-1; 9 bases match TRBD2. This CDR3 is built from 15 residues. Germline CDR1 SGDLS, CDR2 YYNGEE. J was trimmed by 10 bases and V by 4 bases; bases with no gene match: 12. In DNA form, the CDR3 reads TGTGCCAGCAGCCCGGGACTAGCAGGAGGAGACGAGCAGTTCTTC. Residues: CASSPGLAGGDEQFF.